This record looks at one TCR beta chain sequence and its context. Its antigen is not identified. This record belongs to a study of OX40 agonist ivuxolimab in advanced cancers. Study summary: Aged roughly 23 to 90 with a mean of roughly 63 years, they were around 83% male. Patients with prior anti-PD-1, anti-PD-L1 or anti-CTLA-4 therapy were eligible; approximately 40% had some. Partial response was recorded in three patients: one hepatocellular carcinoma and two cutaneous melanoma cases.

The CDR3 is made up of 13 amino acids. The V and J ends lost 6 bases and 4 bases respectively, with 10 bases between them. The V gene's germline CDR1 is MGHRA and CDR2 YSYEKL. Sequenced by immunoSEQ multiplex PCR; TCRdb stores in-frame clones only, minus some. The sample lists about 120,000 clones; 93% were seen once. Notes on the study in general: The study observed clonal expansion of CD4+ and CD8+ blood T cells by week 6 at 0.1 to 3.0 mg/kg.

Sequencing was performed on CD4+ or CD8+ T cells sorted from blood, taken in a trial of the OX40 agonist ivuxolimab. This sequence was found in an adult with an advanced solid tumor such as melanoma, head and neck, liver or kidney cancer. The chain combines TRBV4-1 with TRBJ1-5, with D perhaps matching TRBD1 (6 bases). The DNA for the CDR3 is TGCGCCAGCAGTCCAGGGGTTAATCAGCCCCAGCATTTT. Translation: CASSPGVNQPQHF.